This T cell receptor (beta chain) was recorded in a study of CD8 T cells in ankylosing spondylitis. Study conclusions and caveats: Apparently characteristic of ankylosing spondylitis blood was a TCR beta motif (about 8 highly homologous variants).

Each CDR3 protein gets one entry after TCRdb re-called the 5' RACE reads with MiXCR. Seen here are some 37,000 distinct CDR3 sequences, 16% observed once, and the top ten hold approximately 48%. A note on this clonotype: As yet, its antigen is unknown.

The germline CDR1 and CDR2 sequences are LNHDA and SQIVND (reference sequence). The V end was cut by 11 bases, the J end by 1 base, with 8 bases between. This CDR3 contains 12 residues. Sequencing was done on a sample of blood. The sequence came from a male donor with ankylosing spondylitis or in good health (not recorded which). This chain connects TRBV19 to TRBJ2-2; either TRBD1 or TRBD2 may supply D (5 bases each). The CDR3 DNA follows: TGTGCCTTGGGGGTGAACACCGGGGAGCTGTTTTTT. Translating gives CALGVNTGELFF.